The sequence of this T cell receptor beta chain was determined in a study of T cell clones after liver transplantation. Only in-frame clones appear in the TCRdb table, and some are missing; sequencing was by immunoSEQ multiplex PCR. The sample has approximately 5,100 clones, 30% seen once. Trimming removed 3 bases from V and 5 bases from J, with 17 bases in between. This CDR3 comprises 15 residues. Per the germline V gene, CDR1 is LNHNV and CDR2 is YYDKDF (reference sequence). A note on this clone: Its antigen is currently unknown.

Sequencing of dividing CFSE-low cells from the MLR defined alloreactive TCRbeta sequences. V and J are TRBV15 and TRBJ2-7; D is possibly TRBD2 (6 bases). Sequencing was carried out using CD4+ T cells from cultured PBMCs. The receptor was isolated from a human patient who received a liver transplant. The T cells may come from the graft donor. CDR3 amino acids: CATSRGPAGSHEQYF. CDR3 DNA sequence: TGTGCCACCAGCAGGGGGCCAGCGGGTTCCCACGAGCAGTACTTC.